The clone carrying this T cell receptor beta chain was recorded at least ten times. The record originates from a study of spatial heterogeneity in lung cancer. In germline, CDR1 is MNHEY, CDR2 SVGAGI. The V gene lost 6 bases and the J gene lost 1 base, with 11 bases spanning the gap. This CDR3 comprises 14 residues. TCRdb independently ran MiXCR on the 5' RACE reads; one entry per CDR3 protein. The sample carries about 38,000 distinct CDR3 sequences, around 7.5% recorded once. Time point meaning: sample taken at primary tumor resection. This receptor was taken from a male donor with early-stage non-small cell lung cancer. The rearrangement links TRBV6-5 to TRBJ2-3; weak D call: TRBD2 (5 bases). The sequencing used PBMCs, collected at surgery. The DNA of the CDR3 is TGTGCCAGCAGATCAGGACTTCGCACAGATACGCAGTATTTT. Translation gives CASRSGLRTDTQYF.